A selection of T cell receptor beta chains follows, all from one sample in a study of OX40 agonist ivuxolimab in advanced cancers. Some clones are missing from TCRdb's copy, which holds only in-frame ones; the method was immunoSEQ multiplex PCR. Of some 44,000 clones in the sample, approximately 83% are singletons; the top ten hold about 35%. The sample was CD4+ or CD8+ T cells sorted from blood, taken in a trial of the OX40 agonist ivuxolimab. Receptor source: an adult with an advanced solid tumor such as melanoma, head and neck, liver or kidney cancer. The conserved cysteine and the conserved F or W are not part of the CDR3 here.

j_gene	v_gene	CDR3aa
TRBJ1-2	TRBV28	ASSLGTGAIYGYT
TRBJ2-5	TRBV5-4	ASSRGRGQRSQETQY
TRBJ1-4	TRBV7-9	ASSTMGITGEKLF
TRBJ2-2	TRBV5-1	ASSYSGTGTTGELF
TRBJ2-3	TRBV5-8	ANRGGKDTQY
TRBJ2-3	TRBV7-9	ASSPGGDTQY
TRBJ2-1	TRBV12-1	ASSFVLLAGAHSSYNEQF
TRBJ2-3	TRBV15	ATSRDTDTQY
TRBJ2-2	TRBV15	ATSRGLGAGAGGELF
TRBJ2-1	TRBV19	ASKSRYNEQF
TRBJ1-5	TRBV7-9	ASSLMGQPQH
TRBJ1-3	TRBV6-5	ASSYGSGNTIY
TRBJ2-3	TRBV2	ASNDGAFTDTQY
TRBJ1-5	TRBV28	ASSLKYSNQPQH
TRBJ2-3	TRBV7-2	ASSLGGQGDTQY
TRBJ2-7	TRBV29-1	SAREGQGGEQY
TRBJ2-1	TRBV6-1	ASSDATTRNEQF
TRBJ2-5	TRBV28	ASRPSGGRRETQY
TRBJ2-2	TRBV30	AWSVQGAGGELF
TRBJ2-7	TRBV7-9	ASSHPTSGTDEQY
TRBJ1-2	TRBV7-9	ASSFVIGGVPNYGYT
TRBJ2-7	TRBV28	ASTPPGASYEQY
TRBJ2-7	TRBV4-2	ASSQDWLGGYEQY
TRBJ2-7	TRBV7-3	ASSLGPDYEQY